What follows describes a single T cell receptor beta chain. This entry belongs to a study of blood T cell repertoires in COVID-19. About the research overall: Collection of acute and convalescent COVID-19 samples took place in the United States, Italy and Spain. T cells, B-cell-depleted T cells, or PBMCs supplied cDNA or gDNA.

Under the authors' procedure: Reference gene primer amplification gave nucleated cell count estimates. TCRdb's table, derived via immunoSEQ multiplex PCR, lists solely in-frame clones and lacks some. Clone size and V and J calls were adopted from that table, with D and trimming inferred from the DNA. The repertoire consists of about 130,000 clones, with approximately 85% occurring once and the leading ten covering about 13%. Sequencing input: peripheral blood. The sequence came from a human donor in a cohort sampled during active COVID-19.

The CDR3 sequence is CASSQREGLGTDTQYF. The CDR3 nucleotides are TGTGCCAGCAGCCAGCGGGAGGGGCTTGGCACAGATACGCAGTATTTT. The chain couples TRBV11-3 to TRBJ2-3; 10 bases align to TRBD2. CDR1 SGHNT and CDR2 YENEEA come from the germline V gene. The V and J ends lost 5 bases and 1 base, in that order; junction bases with no gene match: 6. This CDR3 is 16 amino acids long.